Below are 25 T cell receptor beta chains sequenced from a single sample in a study of T cells in Graves' hyperthyroidism and ophthalmopathy. Amplification targeted TCR beta CDR3 regions from RNA transcripts. HTBI primers drove first-round RT-PCR of the TCR CDR3. A single record per CDR3 protein comes from TCRdb applying MiXCR to the multiplex PCR reads. The top ten clones hold roughly 10% of a sample with about 700,000 distinct CDR3 sequences, 12% to 15% of them seen once. The sample consisted of blood. Receptors were obtained from a woman younger than 30 with Graves' hyperthyroidism.

This clonotype was seen ten or more times. The CDR3 region is CASSHFYTRYEQYF. The CDR3 DNA reads TGTGCCAGCAGCCACTTCTATACACGCTACGAGCAGTACTTC. V usage is TRBV3-1 and J usage is TRBJ2-7; no reliable D call. The CDR3 runs 14 residues. Germline-derived CDR1 and CDR2 are LGHDT and YNNKEL (reference sequence). V dropped 3 bases and J dropped 3 bases, with 12 bases sitting between them.

This clonotype has more than one count but fewer than ten. The genes are TRBV7-9 and TRBJ2-2; 8 bases are shared with TRBD1. The ends lost 4 bases at V and 1 base at J; junction bases unmatched: 5. Germline CDR1 SEHNR, CDR2 FQNEAQ (reference sequence). The CDR3 consists of 16 residues. The CDR3 is CASSSDRVVNTGELFF. In DNA form, the CDR3 reads TGTGCCAGCAGCTCGGACAGGGTCGTGAACACCGGGGAGCTGTTTTTT.

CDR3 nucleotide sequence: TGTGCCAGCTCACCATACGGGGGGCTCGGCTATGGCTACACCTTC. Its translation: CASSPYGGLGYGYTF. This chain links TRBV18 with TRBJ1-2, with D maybe TRBD1 (6 bases). The CDR3 is 15 residues long. Germline V CDR1 and CDR2: KGHSH, LQKENI. V dropped 2 bases and J dropped 4 bases, with 14 bases sitting between them.

This clonotype was seen ten or more times. V usage is TRBV5-6 and J usage is TRBJ1-5; tentative D call: TRBD1 (5 bases). Between the trimmed V and J ends, which lost 4 bases and 5 bases, there was a span of 22 bases. CDR1 and CDR2 from the germline V gene are SGHDT and YYEEEE. CDR3 length: 17 amino acids. The CDR3 region is CASSKRTWGFYDQPQHF. The CDR3 DNA reads TGTGCCAGCAGCAAGCGTACCTGGGGGTTTTATGATCAGCCCCAGCATTTT.

In its sample, this clonotype was seen a few times. In DNA, the CDR3 is TGCAGTGCTAGAGATGGTTGGCACTCCGGGGAGCTGTTTTTT. It codes for CSARDGWHSGELFF. The chain carries TRBV20-1 and TRBJ2-2; D gene ambiguous. The CDR3 extends over 14 amino acids. Trimming took 0 bases from V and 6 from J, leaving 11 bases between them. Germline lookup yields CDR1 DFQATT and CDR2 SNEGSKA (reference sequence).

This clonotype appeared a few times. V usage is TRBV5-4 and J usage is TRBJ2-2; D possibly corresponds to TRBD1 (5 bases). The CDR3 length is 16 residues. V was cut by 2 bases and J by 2 bases, with 13 bases left in between. Looked up from germline, CDR1 is SGHNT and CDR2 is YYREEE (reference sequence). The DNA for the CDR3 is TGTGCCAGCAGCTTATTCCCAGGGAACAACACCGGGGAGCTGTTTTTT. Translation: CASSLFPGNNTGELFF.

This rearrangement joins TRBV5-8 to TRBJ2-5; D possibly corresponds to TRBD2 (6 bases). Germline V gene sequence: CDR1 SGHTS, CDR2 YDEGEE. The ends were cut back, 4 bases at V and 4 bases at J, with 20 bases in the middle. CDR3 length: 16 amino acids. DNA of the CDR3: TGTGCCAGCAGCCCAATGGGAAGCGGGCGGGTAGAGACCCAGTACTTC. This gives the protein CASSPMGSGRVETQYF. The full variable domain, its missing parts supplied by reference TRBV5-8 and TRBJ2-5, is EAGVTQSPTHLIKTRGQQATLRCSPISGHTSVYWYQQALGLGLQFLLWYDEGEERNRGNFPPRFSGRQFPNYSSELNVNALELEDSALYLCASSPMGSGRVETQYFGPGTRLLVL.

This clonotype was detected ten times or more. The rearrangement joins TRBV6-6 to TRBJ2-5; 11 bases match TRBD2. Germline V CDR1 and CDR2: MNHNY, SVGAGI (reference sequence). The V segment lost 2 bases and the J segment 1 base; nucleotides outside the gene matches: 9. CDR3 size: 18 residues. The CDR3 is CASSYAKPGLAVQETQYF. CDR3 DNA sequence: TGTGCCAGCAGTTACGCCAAGCCGGGACTAGCGGTCCAAGAGACCCAGTACTTC.

This rearrangement joins TRBV7-2 to TRBJ2-5; D is possibly TRBD2 (7 bases). Trimming stripped 1 base from V and 3 bases from J, with 15 bases between. The CDR3 length is 16 residues. Germline CDR1 is SGHTA and CDR2 is FQGNSA. Here the CDR3 reads CASSLEGGGRKETQYF. The CDR3 DNA reads as TGTGCCAGCAGCTTAGAAGGGGGGGGGCGGAAAGAGACCCAGTACTTC.

This clonotype was seen a few times. The chain links TRBV20-1 to TRBJ2-3, with D unresolved. Germline loops: CDR1 DFQATT, CDR2 SNEGSKA (reference sequence). This CDR3 contains 15 residues. The V gene lost 3 bases and the J gene lost 2 bases, with 15 bases spanning the gap. CDR3 residues: CSARETVRFTDTQYF. The CDR3 nucleotides read TGCAGTGCTAGGGAGACGGTGCGGTTCACAGATACGCAGTATTTT.

This clonotype occurred many times. The CDR3 region is CSARSWDRGGDGYTF. The DNA for the CDR3 is TGCAGTGCTAGATCTTGGGACAGGGGAGGAGATGGCTACACCTTC. The genes are TRBV20-1 and TRBJ1-2; TRBD1 agrees at 10 bases. Germline lookup yields CDR1 DFQATT and CDR2 SNEGSKA (reference sequence). This CDR3 is built from 15 residues. The V gene end was trimmed by 2 bases and the J gene end by 6 bases; junction bases not matched to a gene: 9.

V usage is TRBV7-9 and J usage is TRBJ2-2; TRBD1 aligns across 7 bases. V lost 10 bases, J lost 0 bases, and 2 bases stayed unmatched. The CDR3 spans 13 residues. CDR1 is SEHNR and CDR2 is FQNEAQ in the germline V gene (reference sequence). This CDR3 reads CATDRANTGELFF. The CDR3 nucleotides are TGTGCCACAGACAGGGCGAACACCGGGGAGCTGTTTTTT. Full variable domain (missing parts from reference TRBV7-9 and TRBJ2-2): DTGVSQNPRHKITKRGQNVTFRCDPISEHNRLYWYRQTLGQGPEFLTYFQNEAQLEKSRLLSDRFSAERPKGSFSTLEIQRTEQGDSAMYLCATDRANTGELFFGEGSRLTVL.

This clonotype has more than one count but fewer than ten. The chain links TRBV27 to TRBJ2-1, with 9 bases identical to TRBD1. The germline gives CDR1 MNHEY, CDR2 SMNVEV (reference sequence). The V and J ends lost 4 bases and 10 bases, in that order; junction bases with no gene match: 8. There are 14 residues in the CDR3. The CDR3 nucleotides are TGTGCCAGCAGTTCGCTACAGGGGGCGGTCGAGCAGTTCTTC. Translated: CASSSLQGAVEQFF.

This clonotype has a count of ten or more. The chain links TRBV11-2 to TRBJ2-1; 15 bases match TRBD2. The CDR3 has 17 residues. V lost 0 bases and J lost 13; bases outside the gene matches: 10. From germline, CDR1 is SGHAT and CDR2 FQNNGV. The CDR3 DNA is TGTGCCAGCAGCTTAGAGTCCCGGACTAGCGGGAGGGCGGCCCAGTTCTTC. Translated: CASSLESRTSGRAAQFF.

This clonotype appeared many times. This rearrangement joins TRBV11-1 to TRBJ1-1; D unclear. V shed 4 bases and J shed 4 bases, with 16 bases lying between them. CDR3 size: 15 residues. Germline V gives CDR1 SGHAT, CDR2 FQDESV (reference sequence). The CDR3 protein is CASSSKNSKSTEAFF. The CDR3 DNA sequence: TGTGCCAGCAGCTCAAAAAACAGCAAGAGCACTGAAGCTTTCTTT.

This sequence joins TRBV27 and TRBJ2-5; 7 nucleotides match TRBD1. V dropped 5 bases and J dropped 4; count of bases not matched to a gene: 16. The germline gives CDR1 MNHEY, CDR2 SMNVEV (reference sequence). The CDR3 runs to 17 residues. The CDR3 bases are TGTGCCAGCAGTCCGTCTCGACAGGGTTTGAAGAGAGAGACCCAGTACTTC. Protein: CASSPSRQGLKRETQYF.

The gene calls are TRBV9 and TRBJ1-1; possibly TRBD1 for D (5 bases). Trimming removed 0 bases at V and 5 bases at J, with 11 bases between. Germline V gives CDR1 SGDLS, CDR2 YYNGEE. The CDR3 runs to 14 residues. In DNA form, the CDR3 reads TGTGCCAGCAGCGTAGAGGGGCTCGGGACTGAAGCTTTCTTT. Translating gives CASSVEGLGTEAFF.

This clonotype has only a few counts. V gene TRBV7-9 combines with J gene TRBJ2-7, with TRBD2 matching 11 bases. Germline V gene data show CDR1 as SEHNR and CDR2 as FQNEAQ (reference sequence). Germline trimming cut 6 bases from V and 2 bases from J; bases unmatched to any gene: 9. This CDR3 is built from 16 residues. The CDR3: CASSTPGTSGTYEQYF. DNA for the CDR3: TGTGCCAGCAGTACTCCTGGGACTAGCGGCACCTACGAGCAGTACTTC. Variable domain in full (rest from reference TRBV7-9 and TRBJ2-7): DTGVSQNPRHKITKRGQNVTFRCDPISEHNRLYWYRQTLGQGPEFLTYFQNEAQLEKSRLLSDRFSAERPKGSFSTLEIQRTEQGDSAMYLCASSTPGTSGTYEQYFGPGTRLTVT.

CDR3 nucleotides: TGTGCCAGCAGTTGGGACAGTAACTATGGCTACACCTTC. It codes for CASSWDSNYGYTF. The chain joins TRBV6-9 to TRBJ1-2; TRBD1 agrees at 7 bases. With V trimmed by 4 bases and J by 1 base, 0 bases remained unmatched. Germline lookup yields CDR1 MNHGY and CDR2 SVAAGI. CDR3 length: 13 residues.

This clonotype has only a few counts. The chain has TRBV9 and TRBJ1-3; 7 nucleotides align to TRBD1. The CDR3 extends over 15 amino acids. The V gene's germline CDR1 is SGDLS and CDR2 YYNGEE. V shed 4 bases, J shed 3 bases, and the junction held 7 bases outside the gene matches. The CDR3 loop reads CASSSPGTDGNTIYF. The CDR3 nucleotides read TGTGCCAGCAGCTCACCGGGGACAGATGGAAACACCATATATTTT.

The CDR3 loop reads CASSFPLAGLNEQFF. The CDR3 DNA follows: TGTGCCAGCAGTTTCCCACTAGCGGGTTTGAATGAGCAGTTCTTC. This chain joins TRBV6-1 and TRBJ2-1; 9 positions match TRBD2. The CDR3 is made up of 15 amino acids. Germline V CDR1 and CDR2: MNHNS, SASEGT. The ends lost 5 bases at V and 7 bases at J; junction bases unmatched: 9.

The chain joins TRBV7-9 to TRBJ2-5; TRBD1 aligns across 7 bases. V shed 8 bases and J 2 bases; nucleotides not matched to a gene: 2. The CDR3 extends over 12 amino acids. Per germline, CDR1 SEHNR and CDR2 FQNEAQ (reference sequence). CDR3 region: CASRTGQETQYF. CDR3 in DNA: TGTGCCAGCCGGACAGGTCAAGAGACCCAGTACTTC.

This clonotype was seen many times. This chain connects TRBV4-1 to TRBJ2-7; 12 bases are a match to TRBD2. This CDR3 is built from 15 residues. The germline CDR1 and CDR2 sequences are MGHRA and YSYEKL. Trimming cost V 8 bases and J 3 bases; bases outside gene matches: 8. CDR3 amino acids: CASRSGTSGHYEQYF. CDR3 DNA: TGCGCCAGCCGCAGCGGGACTAGCGGGCACTACGAGCAGTACTTC.

This clonotype was recorded at least ten times. J is TRBJ1-1 and V is TRBV6-1; D is uncertain. CDR3 length: 14 residues. Trimming stripped 6 bases from V and 0 bases from J, with 11 bases between. The germline V gene has CDR1 MNHNS and CDR2 SASEGT. This chain's CDR3 is CASRKDGMNTEAFF. CDR3 coding DNA: TGTGCCAGCAGAAAGGACGGAATGAACACTGAAGCTTTCTTT.

The gene calls are TRBV7-9 and TRBJ1-5; 8 bases are a match to TRBD1. After removal of 4 bases from V and 6 bases from J, the junction contained 11 bases not matched to a gene. Per germline, CDR1 SEHNR and CDR2 FQNEAQ (reference sequence). The CDR3 contains 16 residues. The CDR3: CASSSGAGGNSQPQHF. The CDR3 coding sequence is TGTGCCAGCAGCTCCGGCGCAGGGGGCAATAGTCAGCCCCAGCATTTT.